This TCR beta chain was captured in a study of cytomegalovirus exposure and HLA in healthy donors. Study results and caveats: Cytomegalovirus-associated TCR beta chains were listed, numbering around 150. Reports described diagnosis of cytomegalovirus status by the classifier as highly specific and sensitive. In vitro confirmation showed a few CMV-associated chains to be CMV antigen specific.

As concerns this clone: Its target is not known.

Using immunoSEQ multiplex PCR, the repertoire was profiled, and TCRdb retains in-frame clones only, with some absent. The repertoire includes 200,000 or so clones, 75% to 95% of them detected once, and about 1% sits in the top ten. While the first cohort had about 610 subjects, the donors belonged to the separate validation cohort of about 110 subjects. The receptor comes from a woman between 18 and 29 years old in good health and CMV-seronegative. Sequencing used PBMCs.

CDR3 DNA sequence: TGCGCCAGCAGCTTGTCAGGGTTGAACACTGAAGCTTTCTTT. This translates into CASSLSGLNTEAFF. The V call is TRBV5-1, the J call TRBJ1-1, with a tentative D call TRBD1 (5 bases). V lost 1 base and J lost 0, with 7 bases in between. The CDR3 sequence is 14 residues long. Germline assignment: CDR1 SGHRS and CDR2 YFSETQ.